The following is a TCR beta chain sequence with its context. After removal of 3 bases from V and 3 bases from J, the junction contained 16 bases not matched to a gene. CDR1 and CDR2 (germline): DFQATT, SNEGSKA (reference sequence). This CDR3 spans 17 amino acids. This sample is part of a study of T cells in Graves' hyperthyroidism and ophthalmopathy. RNA transcripts served as the template for amplifying TCR beta CDR3 regions. HTBI primers were the set used in a first-round RT-PCR of the TCR CDR3. TCRdb redid the calling of the multiplex PCR reads with MiXCR, one entry per CDR3 protein. The sample lists around 100,000 distinct CDR3 sequences, 47% occurring once.

Sequenced material: blood. This sequence originates from a man aged 35 to 55 with Graves' hyperthyroidism. This chain uses TRBV20-1 with TRBJ2-7; 8 bases fit TRBD2. The DNA of the CDR3 is TGCAGTGCTAGTTACCGGGTGGCGGGGGGAGTTGACTACGAGCAGTACTTC. Residues: CSASYRVAGGVDYEQYF.